Listed here are 27 T cell receptor beta chains from one sample, sequenced in a study of T-cell reconstitution after alpha-beta-depleted transplantation in children. Unique molecular identifiers were incorporated when the TCRbeta library was constructed. TCRdb re-called the PCR reads with MiXCR, one entry per CDR3 protein. The data contain roughly 180,000 distinct CDR3 sequences, 11% of them seen just once; the ten biggest clones take up 13%. The material was PBMCs, obtained before TCRalphabeta/CD19-depleted stem cell transplant. These TCRs come from a boy younger than 10 with acute myeloid leukemia, due to receive a stem cell transplant.

This clonotype was seen repeatedly, ten times or more. J is TRBJ2-2 and V is TRBV4-2, with a weak D call TRBD2 (6 bases). The germline V gene encodes CDR1 LGHNA and CDR2 YNFKEQ. The CDR3 is made up of 16 amino acids. V was shortened by 1 base and J by 5 bases, with 14 bases between the two germline ends. The DNA for the CDR3 is TGTGCCAGCAGCCAAGCGGGCTTAGGAGGGACCGGGGAGCTGTTTTTT. It is translated as CASSQAGLGGTGELFF.

This clonotype was detected many times. This CDR3 is CASSQTEGGNEKLFF. In DNA form, the CDR3 reads TGCGCCAGCAGCCAAACTGAAGGTGGTAATGAAAAACTGTTTTTT. The chain joins TRBV4-1 to TRBJ1-4; D is undetermined. Trimming pared 2 bases from V and 4 bases from J, leaving 11 bases between. The germline V gene has CDR1 MGHRA and CDR2 YSYEKL. The CDR3 covers 15 residues.

This clonotype came up many times. The gene calls are TRBV28 and TRBJ1-3, with D hard to call. Germline lookup yields CDR1 MDHEN and CDR2 SYDVKM. Deletions cut 3 bases from V and 2 bases from J, with 8 bases between. The CDR3 extends over 14 amino acids. The DNA for the CDR3 is TGTGCCAGCAGTTTCATCGGGACTGGAAACACCATATATTTT. It specifies CASSFIGTGNTIYF.

This rearrangement joins TRBV7-3 to TRBJ2-7, with D perhaps being TRBD1 or TRBD2 (5 bases each). V lost 4 bases to trimming and J lost 6 bases, with 19 bases between them. This CDR3 is built from 15 residues. Germline lookup yields CDR1 SGHTA and CDR2 FQGTGA. The CDR3 bases are TGTGCCAGCAGCTCCCGCCCCGCAGGGACGGGCGAGCAGTACTTC. This encodes CASSSRPAGTGEQYF.

This clonotype was seen repeatedly, ten times or more. The chain employs TRBV12-3 or TRBV12-4 and TRBJ2-3; D may correspond to TRBD1 or TRBD2 (6 bases each). The CDR3 is 16 residues long. Trimming pared 5 bases from V and 3 bases from J, leaving 18 bases between. CDR3 in amino acids: CASSHDSGGGTDTQYF. The CDR3 DNA reads as TGTGCCAGCAGTCATGATAGCGGAGGGGGGACAGATACGCAGTATTTT.

This clonotype was seen at least ten times. The chain links TRBV4-2 to TRBJ2-2; no reliable D call. The germline V and J ends were trimmed by 1 base and 3 bases, with 9 bases remaining between them. The CDR3 runs to 15 residues. The germline V gene has CDR1 LGHNA and CDR2 YNFKEQ. The CDR3 is CASSQVSGYTGELFF. As DNA, the CDR3 is TGTGCCAGCAGCCAAGTCTCCGGTTACACCGGGGAGCTGTTTTTT.

This clonotype was detected many times. The chain combines TRBV5-4 with TRBJ2-1; TRBD2 matches at 9 bases. V was clipped by 0 bases and J by 6 bases; unmatched bases: 10. Looked up from germline, CDR1 is SGHNT and CDR2 is YYREEE (reference sequence). CDR3 length: 17 residues. CDR3 amino acids: CASSLAGLAGRVNEQFF. CDR3 nucleotides: TGTGCCAGCAGCTTGGCTGGGCTAGCGGGAAGGGTCAATGAGCAGTTCTTC.

This clonotype has a handful of counts. This sequence joins TRBV19 and TRBJ1-5; tentative D call: TRBD1 (5 bases). V lost 6 bases and J 8 bases, leaving 20 bases between the germline ends. Germline V gene sequence: CDR1 LNHDA, CDR2 SQIVND (reference sequence). The CDR3 is 15 amino acids. For the CDR3, the DNA is TGTGCCAGTAGCGGGTTACCGGACACGAGGAAGCCCCAGCATTTT. Translation gives CASSGLPDTRKPQHF. Together with reference TRBV19 and TRBJ1-5, the CDR3 gives the full variable domain: DGGITQSPKYLFRKEGQNVTLSCEQNLNHDAMYWYRQDPGQGLRLIYYSQIVNDFQKGDIAEGYSVSREKKESFPLTVTSAQKNPTAFYLCASSGLPDTRKPQHFGDGTRLSIL.

The V gene is TRBV20-1, the J gene TRBJ2-7; unclear D gene. V lost 2 bases and J lost 2, with 7 bases in between. This CDR3 has 12 residues. Germline V gene lookup returns CDR1 DFQATT and CDR2 SNEGSKA (reference sequence). The CDR3 DNA sequence: TGCAGTGCTAGAAACAGCGCCTACGAGCAGTACTTC. Translating it yields CSARNSAYEQYF.

In its sample, this clonotype was seen a few times. This chain connects TRBV6-2 or TRBV6-3 to TRBJ2-1, with TRBD2 identical over 7 bases. With 8 bases clipped from V and 4 bases from J, the junction kept 11 bases outside the gene matches. The CDR3 spans 15 residues. Germline V lookup: CDR1 MNHEY, CDR2 SVGEGT. The CDR3 loop is CASALPSGPYNEQFF. CDR3 nucleotides: TGTGCCAGCGCCTTACCTAGCGGCCCTTACAATGAGCAGTTCTTC.

This clonotype was counted at least ten times. The chain is built from TRBV11-2 and TRBJ2-5; possible D gene TRBD1, 7 bases. Trimming took 3 bases from V and 5 from J, leaving 13 bases between them. The CDR3 is made up of 14 amino acids. Germline V gene lookup returns CDR1 SGHAT and CDR2 FQNNGV. The CDR3 here is CASSLAGGLETQYF. The CDR3 DNA reads as TGTGCCAGCAGCTTGGCAGGGGGACTGGAGACCCAGTACTTC.

This clonotype has at least ten counts. J is TRBJ2-6 and V is TRBV5-1, with 7 bases that match TRBD1. V lost 3 bases, J lost 0 bases, and 6 bases stayed unmatched. CDR1 is SGHRS, CDR2 YFSETQ, per germline. CDR3 size: 17 residues. The CDR3 sequence: CASSWTGRSSGANVLTF. As DNA, the CDR3 is TGCGCCAGCAGCTGGACAGGACGGAGCTCTGGGGCCAACGTCCTGACTTTC.

This clonotype was observed a few times. V usage is TRBV20-1 and J usage is TRBJ2-3; 13 nucleotides agree with TRBD2. CDR3 length equals 14 residues. Germline V CDR1 and CDR2: DFQATT, SNEGSKA (reference sequence). The V segment lost 8 bases and the J segment 6 bases; nucleotides outside the gene matches: 8. The CDR3 nucleotides are TGCAGTTCACGGACTAGCGGGAGTTCCGATACGCAGTATTTT. This encodes CSSRTSGSSDTQYF.

This clonotype was recorded many times. V and J are TRBV10-3 and TRBJ2-6; no clear D. With 10 bases removed from V and 0 bases from J, the gap between germline ends came to 19 bases. Germline values: CDR1 ENHRY, CDR2 SYGVKD. The CDR3 runs to 17 residues. CDR3 nucleotide sequence: TGTGCCACGGGCGTTAATCCTCCCCCCTCTGGGGCCAACGTCCTGACTTTC. It codes for CATGVNPPPSGANVLTF.

This clonotype was recorded at least ten times. The rearrangement uses TRBV20-1 and TRBJ1-2, with 7 bases that match TRBD1. With 5 bases clipped from V and 0 bases from J, the junction kept 9 bases outside the gene matches. The length of the CDR3 is 15 residues. Per germline, CDR1 DFQATT and CDR2 SNEGSKA (reference sequence). CDR3 in amino acids: CSAPRQGQTNYGYTF. The CDR3 nucleotides read TGCAGTGCTCCTAGACAGGGCCAAACTAACTATGGCTACACCTTC.

The sample holds many counts of this clonotype. This sequence joins TRBV4-1 and TRBJ2-7; D is unclear. The germline CDR1 and CDR2 sequences are MGHRA and YSYEKL. The V and J ends lost 4 bases and 5 bases respectively, with 21 bases between them. CDR3 length equals 16 residues. The CDR3 DNA sequence: TGCGCCAGCAGCCTACTACCATATCTTTTGTCCAACGAGCAGTACTTC. This encodes CASSLLPYLLSNEQYF.

Turning to this clonotype: This sequence may be a read error, since a much larger clone differs from it by one base. V usage is TRBV7-2 and J usage is TRBJ1-4; D is undetermined. The V end was cut by 1 base, the J end by 4 bases, with 10 bases between. The CDR3 totals 15 residues. CDR1 and CDR2 (germline): SGHTA, FQGNSA. CDR3 loop: CASSLGLGINEKLFF. The CDR3 bases are TGTGCCAGCAGCTTAGGGCTGGGCATTAATGAAAAACTGTTTTTT.

This clonotype was observed many times. V is TRBV5-6 and J is TRBJ2-2; TRBD1 agrees at 9 bases. Per the germline V gene, CDR1 is SGHDT and CDR2 is YYEEEE. Germline trimming cut 1 base from V and 1 base from J; bases unmatched to any gene: 2. The CDR3 is made up of 16 amino acids. DNA for the CDR3: TGTGCCAGCAGCTTGTGGGGACAGGGGAACACCGGGGAGCTGTTTTTT. It translates to CASSLWGQGNTGELFF.

This clonotype was seen many times. The chain carries TRBV20-1 and TRBJ2-3; TRBD1 matches at 8 bases. The CDR3 has 16 amino acids. With 0 bases clipped from V and 3 bases from J, the junction kept 8 bases outside the gene matches. Germline CDR1 is DFQATT and CDR2 is SNEGSKA (reference sequence). CDR3 protein: CSARDSGQGRTDTQYF. CDR3 nucleotides: TGCAGTGCTAGAGATTCAGGACAGGGTCGGACAGATACGCAGTATTTT.

This clonotype was counted at least ten times. This chain joins TRBV6-5 and TRBJ2-7, with D perhaps matching TRBD2 (5 bases). The CDR3 is 15 residues long. V lost 2 bases and J 0 bases, leaving 11 bases between the germline ends. Germline assignment: CDR1 MNHEY and CDR2 SVGAGI. The CDR3 protein is CASSYVSGPSYEQYF. The CDR3 DNA reads TGTGCCAGCAGTTACGTCAGCGGTCCCTCCTACGAGCAGTACTTC.

Many counts were recorded for this clonotype. CDR3 region: CASSIRPGTGDTEAFF. The CDR3 nucleotides are TGTGCCAGCAGCATCCGACCCGGGACAGGGGACACTGAAGCTTTCTTT. The genes are TRBV7-8 and TRBJ1-1; TRBD1 matches 10 bases. The V and J ends lost 5 bases and 3 bases, in that order; junction bases with no gene match: 9. This CDR3 has 16 residues. CDR1 is SGHVS, CDR2 FQNEAQ, per germline.

Many counts were recorded for this clonotype. This rearrangement joins TRBV6-5 to TRBJ2-5; D call uncertain. The germline CDR1 and CDR2 sequences are MNHEY and SVGAGI. The CDR3 sequence is 14 residues long. V gave up 1 base and J gave up 5 bases, with 11 bases separating them. The CDR3 nucleotides read TGTGCCAGCAGTTACTTGGGTCTGGCGGAGACCCAGTACTTC. It is translated as CASSYLGLAETQYF.

In its sample, this clonotype was seen a few times. V usage is TRBV25-1 and J usage is TRBJ2-2; 12 bases align to TRBD1. The J segment lost 4 bases and the V segment lost 8 bases, leaving 2 bases of the junction unmatched. There are 14 residues in the CDR3. Germline lookup yields CDR1 MGHDK and CDR2 SYGVNS. CDR3 sequence (DNA): TGTGCCAGCGGGGGACAGGGGGCCACCGGGGAGCTGTTTTTT. Amino acid sequence: CASGGQGATGELFF.

As to this clonotype: This clone may be a read error of a much larger clone one base away. The conserved closing phenylalanine or tryptophan is absent in this CDR3, likely reflecting a read error. This chain uses TRBV12-3 or TRBV12-4 with TRBJ1-5; D gene unclear. This CDR3 has 12 residues. V was pared by 3 bases and J by 4 bases, with 4 bases between. The CDR3 loop reads CASSLKNQPQHL. For the CDR3, the DNA is TGTGCCAGCAGTTTGAAAAATCAGCCCCAGCATTTA.

There are a few counts of this clonotype. The chain has TRBV7-9 and TRBJ2-1; D could derive from TRBD1 or TRBD2 (5 bases each). V lost 5 bases and J lost 9, with 20 bases in between. Germline lookup yields CDR1 SEHNR and CDR2 FQNEAQ (reference sequence). The CDR3 is made up of 15 amino acids. The CDR3 spells CASSLPGTTIGEQFF. DNA for the CDR3: TGTGCCAGCAGCCTTCCCGGGACGACCATAGGTGAGCAGTTCTTC.

This clonotype was recorded many times. This chain links TRBV4-1 with TRBJ2-3; no reliable D call. The germline CDR1 and CDR2 sequences are MGHRA and YSYEKL. The V end was cut by 0 bases, the J end by 0 bases, with 7 bases between. This CDR3 is built from 15 residues. CDR3 loop: CASSQERVSTDTQYF. CDR3 nucleotides: TGCGCCAGCAGCCAAGAAAGGGTTAGCACAGATACGCAGTATTTT.

This clonotype was found a few times. This rearrangement joins TRBV28 to TRBJ2-5, with D tentatively TRBD1 (5 bases). Germline lookup yields CDR1 MDHEN and CDR2 SYDVKM. The ends were cut back, 4 bases at V and 3 bases at J, with 12 bases in the middle. The CDR3 has 14 residues. The CDR3 spells CASSSRGQEETQYF. CDR3 coding DNA: TGTGCCAGCAGTTCCCGAGGACAAGAAGAGACCCAGTACTTC.